These 9 T cell receptor beta chains were sequenced from one sample in a study of regulatory T cells in long-lasting Graves disease. With iRepertoire HTBI primers and Arm-PCR of CDR3 regions, TCR beta libraries were built. Each CDR3 protein is one row after TCRdb ran MiXCR on the multiplex PCR reads. The sample lists 400,000 to 500,000 distinct CDR3 sequences, approximately 21% occurring once. The time point was: persistent/refractory GD, antithyroid drugs over 5 years with positive TRAb. Extracted PBMC RNA gave rise to the TCR library. The sample in question was peripheral blood mononuclear cells (PBMCs), obtained when the disease was refractory, from a patient treated with antithyroid drugs. These receptors originate from a female donor with Graves disease.

The sample holds many counts of this clonotype. The chain combines TRBV6-1 with TRBJ1-5; 7 positions match TRBD1. V trimming: 6 bases; J trimming: 12 bases; junction bases outside the gene matches: 17. CDR3 length: 15 amino acids. Germline CDR1 MNHNS, CDR2 SASEGT. The CDR3 region is CASRGDSLITGYQHF. The CDR3, as DNA: TGTGCCAGCAGGGGGGACAGCTTGATAACAGGCTACCAGCATTTT.

This clonotype was counted only a few times. The chain couples TRBV7-9 to TRBJ2-7, with D possibly TRBD2 on 5 matching bases. Trimming removed 5 bases from V and 7 bases from J, with 18 bases in between. The CDR3 consists of 14 residues. Germline CDR1 and CDR2: SEHNR and FQNEAQ (reference sequence). The CDR3 nucleotides read TGTGCCAGCAGCCAAGAGGTACAAACGGGAGAGCAGTACTTC. Amino acid sequence: CASSQEVQTGEQYF.

The V call is TRBV24-1, the J call TRBJ1-3; the D is unclear. Germline loops: CDR1 KGHDR, CDR2 SFDVKD. Trimming cost V 3 bases and J 4 bases, with 9 bases left between them. This CDR3 has 14 amino acids. CDR3 in DNA: TGTGCCACCAGTGATGGCGGGCCGGGAAACACCATATATTTT. Protein sequence: CATSDGGPGNTIYF.

The chain combines TRBV5-4 with TRBJ2-7; 12 bases align to TRBD1. The CDR3 length is 15 residues. Germline V gene data show CDR1 as SGHNT and CDR2 as YYREEE (reference sequence). V shed 4 bases and J 5 bases; nucleotides not matched to a gene: 7. CDR3 sequence reads: CASSLGTGGTDEQYF. The CDR3 DNA reads TGTGCCAGCAGCCTAGGGACAGGGGGCACCGACGAGCAGTACTTC.

Turning to this clonotype: The CDR3 ends on some other residue instead of the conserved phenylalanine or tryptophan, so this is likely a read error. The chain joins TRBV12-3 or TRBV12-4 to TRBJ2-7; possible D gene TRBD1, 5 bases. The CDR3 is 14 residues long. Trimming took 6 bases from V and 5 from J, leaving 17 bases between them. The CDR3 coding sequence is TGTGCCAGCAGCCGCAGGGATCTCAGGGACGAGCAGTACCTC. The encoded protein is CASSRRDLRDEQYL.

In its sample, this clonotype was seen a few times. V and J are TRBV20-1 and TRBJ2-7; 15 nucleotides align to TRBD2. The CDR3 spans 20 residues. The J segment lost 0 bases and the V segment lost 1 base, leaving 13 bases of the junction unmatched. CDR1 DFQATT and CDR2 SNEGSKA come from the germline V gene (reference sequence). In nucleotides, the CDR3 is TGCAGTGCTAGAGGATGGGGACTAGCGGGAGGACTTACACGCTCCTACGAGCAGTACTTC. Residues: CSARGWGLAGGLTRSYEQYF.

This clonotype was picked up many times. This chain connects TRBV7-6 to TRBJ1-2; the D gene is possibly TRBD1 (5 bases). CDR1 is SGHVS and CDR2 is FNYEAQ in the germline V gene. The CDR3 extends over 17 amino acids. V lost 5 bases to trimming and J lost 3 bases, with 22 bases between them. CDR3 in amino acids: CASSPYGGVGTDYGYTF. For the CDR3, the DNA is TGTGCCAGCAGCCCGTACGGTGGTGTGGGGACGGACTATGGCTACACCTTC.

This clonotype was observed a handful of times. The chain links TRBV30 to TRBJ2-7, with D perhaps TRBD2 (6 bases). The V end was cut by 1 base, the J end by 4 bases, with 11 bases between. The CDR3 covers 13 residues. The germline V gene encodes CDR1 GTSNPN and CDR2 SVGIG (reference sequence). Written as DNA, the CDR3 is TGTGCCTGGAGTGAACAGGAGGGTTACGAGCAGTACTTC. It is translated as CAWSEQEGYEQYF.

This clonotype showed up many times. The chain combines TRBV11-2 with TRBJ1-5; 8 nucleotides line up with TRBD1. The CDR3 has 16 amino acids. Unmatched junction bases numbered 6, after V lost 5 bases and J lost 0 bases. In germline, CDR1 is SGHAT, CDR2 FQNNGV. The CDR3 nucleotides are TGTGCCAGCAGCATCGGACAGGGCTATAGCAATCAGCCCCAGCATTTT. Translation gives CASSIGQGYSNQPQHF. Variable domain in full (rest from reference TRBV11-2 and TRBJ1-5): EAGVAQSPRYKIIEKRQSVAFWCNPISGHATLYWYQQILGQGPKLLIQFQNNGVVDDSQLPKDRFSAERLKGVDSTLKIQPAKLEDSAVYLCASSIGQGYSNQPQHFGDGTRLSIL.